The clone carrying this T cell receptor beta chain occurred a few times. Total RNA, at least 5 micrograms per sample, came from PBMCs. Combining a sample-barcoded 5' primer with a J-beta primer mix, a second PCR ran for roughly 7 to 12 cycles. Individual samples furnished no less than 2.5 million CDR3-containing paired-end reads apiece. TCRdb processed the 5' RACE reads anew with MiXCR; each CDR3 protein has one entry. The sample shows 1.5 million to 2 million distinct CDR3 sequences, roughly 52% of them seen only once. The sample is drawn from a study of blood T cells in healthy people across ages. The CDR3 is 13 amino acids. Germline V gene lookup returns CDR1 DFQATT and CDR2 SNEGSKA (reference sequence). Trimming shortened V by 5 bases and J by 4 bases, and 14 bases separated the two germline ends.

V gene TRBV20-1 combines with J gene TRBJ2-5, with D perhaps being TRBD1 or TRBD2 (5 bases each). This sequence originates from a woman aged 40 to 49 in good health. Input material: blood. The CDR3 spells CSAQDWQGETQYF. The CDR3 DNA sequence: TGCAGTGCTCAGGACTGGCAGGGAGAGACCCAGTACTTC.